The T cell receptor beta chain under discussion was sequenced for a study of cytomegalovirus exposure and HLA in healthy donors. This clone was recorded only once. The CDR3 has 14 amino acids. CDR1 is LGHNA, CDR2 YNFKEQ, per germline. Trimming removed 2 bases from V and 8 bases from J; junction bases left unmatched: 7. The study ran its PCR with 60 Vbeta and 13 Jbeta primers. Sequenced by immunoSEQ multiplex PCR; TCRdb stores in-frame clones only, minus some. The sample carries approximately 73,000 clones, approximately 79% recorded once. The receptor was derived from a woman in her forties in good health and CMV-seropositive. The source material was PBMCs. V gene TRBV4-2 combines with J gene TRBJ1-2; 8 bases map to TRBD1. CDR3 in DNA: TGTGCCAGCAGCCAATCCGGGACAGGAGGCGGCTACACCTTC. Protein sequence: CASSQSGTGGGYTF.